Shown below are 15 T cell receptor beta chains from a single sample sequenced in a study of T cell responses to AZD1222 COVID-19 vaccine. Produced via immunoSEQ multiplex PCR; TCRdb's table is partial and in-frame only. The sample shows roughly 120,000 clones, 89% of them seen only once. Sequencing used peripheral blood, obtained on day 0 of AZD1222 vaccination. The receptor set was obtained from an adult in good health.

The rearrangement joins TRBV7-9 to TRBJ2-2; 11 bases map to TRBD1. CDR1 is SEHNR, CDR2 FQNEAQ, per germline (reference sequence). The CDR3 is made up of 17 amino acids. V lost 5 bases to trimming and J lost 1 base; unmatched junction nucleotides: 6. In DNA form, the CDR3 reads TGTGCCAGCAGCAACCCCGGGACAGGGGGGAACACCGGGGAGCTGTTTTTT. Protein product: CASSNPGTGGNTGELFF.

The chain employs TRBV6-4 and TRBJ2-2; D is uncertain. The germline gives CDR1 MRHNA, CDR2 SNTAGT. Trimming cost V 7 bases and J 1 base, with 10 bases left between them. This CDR3 contains 14 residues. CDR3 loop: CASTLDGNTGELFF. The CDR3 DNA sequence: TGTGCCAGCACGCTTGACGGGAACACCGGGGAGCTGTTTTTT.

The CDR3 DNA follows: TGTGCCAGCGGCGAACAGGGGATTTGGCCCCAGCATTTT. Protein: CASGEQGIWPQHF. The rearrangement uses TRBV12-3 or TRBV12-4 and TRBJ1-5; TRBD1 matches at 7 bases. The CDR3 extends over 13 amino acids. Trimming took 8 bases from V and 9 from J; bases not matched to a gene: 10.

The J gene is TRBJ1-4, the V gene TRBV7-9, with TRBD1 matching 10 bases. With V trimmed by 6 bases and J by 11 bases, 0 bases remained unmatched. The CDR3 consists of 11 residues. Germline CDR1 and CDR2: SEHNR and FQNEAQ (reference sequence). The CDR3 loop is CASRDRGKLFF. The CDR3 DNA sequence: TGTGCCAGCAGGGACAGGGGGAAACTGTTTTTT.

A single count supports this clone. The CDR3 nucleotides read TGCAGCGCCGCCACGGGACAGGGGGCCCACGAGCAGTACTTC. Its translation is CSAATGQGAHEQYF. This chain joins TRBV29-1 and TRBJ2-7; 12 bases are a match to TRBD1. Trimming cost V 7 bases and J 5 bases; bases outside gene matches: 9. From germline, CDR1 is SQVTM and CDR2 ANQGSEA. This CDR3 is built from 14 residues.

V usage is TRBV18 and J usage is TRBJ1-1; 10 nucleotides match TRBD1. Trimming removed 4 bases from V and 6 bases from J; junction bases left unmatched: 8. CDR1 is KGHSH and CDR2 is LQKENI in the germline V gene. The CDR3 is 15 amino acids. CDR3 nucleotide sequence: TGTGCCAGCTCACTTAACGACAGGGGGCTACCTGAAGCTTTCTTT. Protein: CASSLNDRGLPEAFF.

This chain links TRBV7-9 with TRBJ1-2; 11 bases align to TRBD1. Germline V lookup: CDR1 SEHNR, CDR2 FQNEAQ (reference sequence). The CDR3 spans 14 residues. Germline trimming cut 4 bases from V and 7 bases from J; bases unmatched to any gene: 5. This chain's CDR3 is CASSWDRGTGGYTF. CDR3 nucleotide sequence: TGTGCCAGCAGCTGGGACAGGGGGACCGGTGGCTACACCTTC. Full variable domain (remainder filled in from reference TRBV7-9 and TRBJ1-2): DTGVSQNPRHKITKRGQNVTFRCDPISEHNRLYWYRQTLGQGPEFLTYFQNEAQLEKSRLLSDRFSAERPKGSFSTLEIQRTEQGDSAMYLCASSWDRGTGGYTFGSGTRLTVV.

Of note for this clone: An end of the junction does not agree with germline; a read error may underlie this. The chain couples TRBV24-1 to TRBJ1-2, with D possibly matching TRBD1 (6 bases). The CDR3 totals 12 residues. Germline assignment: CDR1 KGHDR and CDR2 SFDVKD. In nucleotides, the CDR3 is TGTGCCACCAGCGATTCGGCCAGGGGTACAACCTTC. Encoded protein: CATSDSARGTTF.

The gene calls are TRBV28 and TRBJ2-1; the match to TRBD1 covers 8 bases. This CDR3 region has 19 residues. Germline values: CDR1 MDHEN, CDR2 SYDVKM. The trim removed 4 bases at V and 7 bases at J, leaving 21 bases unmatched. The CDR3 loop reads CASSSPLGFETGVLNEQFF. The CDR3 DNA reads TGTGCCAGCAGTTCCCCCCTCGGTTTCGAGACAGGGGTATTGAATGAGCAGTTCTTC.

V gene TRBV2 combines with J gene TRBJ1-4, with 8 positions matching TRBD1. CDR1 is SNHLY and CDR2 is FYNNEI in the germline V gene. This CDR3 is 15 amino acids long. Losses at the gene ends were 2 bases for V and 7 bases for J; bases not matched to a gene: 6. CDR3 sequence reads: CASSEQGARSEKLFF. CDR3 in DNA: TGTGCCAGCAGTGAACAGGGGGCAAGAAGTGAAAAACTGTTTTTT. Using reference TRBV2 and TRBJ1-4 for the parts outside the CDR3, the full variable domain is EPEVTQTPSHQVTQMGQEVILRCVPISNHLYFYWYRQILGQKVEFLVSFYNNEISEKSEIFDDQFSVERPDGSNFTLKIRSTKLEDSAMYFCASSEQGARSEKLFFGSGTQLSVL.

The genes are TRBV28 and TRBJ1-5; a weak D match, TRBD1 (5 bases). This CDR3 spans 13 amino acids. The germline V gene has CDR1 MDHEN and CDR2 SYDVKM. Between the trimmed V and J ends, which lost 1 base and 6 bases, there was a span of 7 bases. CDR3 nucleotide sequence: TGTGCCAGCAGTTTATCAGGGCGTCAGCCCCAGCATTTT. Amino acid sequence: CASSLSGRQPQHF.

CDR3 residues: CAWSAYTGGNQPQHF. The CDR3 nucleotides are TGTGCCTGGAGTGCTTATACAGGGGGCAATCAGCCCCAGCATTTT. The genes are TRBV30 and TRBJ1-5, with 7 positions matching TRBD1. In germline, CDR1 is GTSNPN, CDR2 SVGIG (reference sequence). The CDR3 is made up of 15 amino acids. J lost 2 bases, V lost 1 base, and 5 bases had no gene match.

This chain connects TRBV24-1 to TRBJ1-4; TRBD1 agrees at 10 bases. Germline values: CDR1 KGHDR, CDR2 SFDVKD. The J segment lost 6 bases and the V segment lost 7 bases, leaving 4 bases of the junction unmatched. This CDR3 is 14 amino acids long. The CDR3 bases are TGTGCCACCAGCCCCGGGACAGGGGATGAAAAACTGTTTTTT. Protein product: CATSPGTGDEKLFF.

This chain uses TRBV12-5 with TRBJ1-5; 7 bases are a match to TRBD1. The CDR3 runs to 19 residues. CDR1 is LGHNT and CDR2 is FRNRAP in the germline V gene. The V gene end was trimmed by 2 bases and the J gene end by 5 bases; junction bases not matched to a gene: 18. The CDR3 DNA is TGTGCTAGTGGTTTGTTAGGAGGGACGGGGGACAGACAATATCAGCCCCAGCATTTT. It encodes CASGLLGGTGDRQYQPQHF.

V usage is TRBV19 and J usage is TRBJ1-2; possibly TRBD1 for D (5 bases). V was clipped by 2 bases and J by 1 base, with 8 bases between them. CDR3 size: 14 residues. The germline CDR1 and CDR2 sequences are LNHDA and SQIVND (reference sequence). CDR3 residues: CASSIKGDNYGYTF. The CDR3 region has the DNA TGTGCCAGTAGTATAAAAGGGGATAACTATGGCTACACCTTC.